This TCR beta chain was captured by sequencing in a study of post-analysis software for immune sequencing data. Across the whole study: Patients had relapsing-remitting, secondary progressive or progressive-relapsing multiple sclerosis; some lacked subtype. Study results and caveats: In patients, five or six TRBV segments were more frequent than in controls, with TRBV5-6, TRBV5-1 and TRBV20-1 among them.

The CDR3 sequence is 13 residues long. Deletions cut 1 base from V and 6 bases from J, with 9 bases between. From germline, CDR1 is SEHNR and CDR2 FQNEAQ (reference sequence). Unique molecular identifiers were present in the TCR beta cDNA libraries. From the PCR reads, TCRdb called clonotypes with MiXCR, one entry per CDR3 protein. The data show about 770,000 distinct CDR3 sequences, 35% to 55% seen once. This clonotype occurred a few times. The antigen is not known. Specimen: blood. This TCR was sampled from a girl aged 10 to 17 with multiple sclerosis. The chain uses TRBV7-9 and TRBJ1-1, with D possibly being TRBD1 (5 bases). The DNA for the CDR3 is TGTGCCAGCAGCTTAGTAGACAGCCCTGAAGCTTTCTTT. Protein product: CASSLVDSPEAFF.